The present T cell receptor (beta chain) was sequenced within a study of T cells after yellow fever vaccination. General study points: Abundant clonotypes from the bulk population could contaminate FACS-sorted repertoires.

There are 15 residues in the CDR3. V dropped 0 bases and J dropped 5 bases, with 11 bases sitting between them. Germline CDR1 MNHEY, CDR2 SVGAGI. TCRdb reprocessed the 5' RACE reads via MiXCR and lists one record per CDR3 protein. The sample contains under 400,000 distinct CDR3 sequences, under 15% of which appear only once. A single count supports this clonotype. Its target is unknown. The source is a man in his late teens or twenties who received the YFV17D yellow fever vaccine. The specimen comprised CD4+ T cells sorted from PBMCs, sampled 15 days after the yellow fever booster vaccination. The rearrangement uses TRBV6-5 and TRBJ1-5; tentative D call: TRBD1 (5 bases). This CDR3 reads CASSYSSQGDQPQHF. CDR3 in DNA: TGTGCCAGCAGTTACTCTTCCCAGGGTGATCAGCCCCAGCATTTT.